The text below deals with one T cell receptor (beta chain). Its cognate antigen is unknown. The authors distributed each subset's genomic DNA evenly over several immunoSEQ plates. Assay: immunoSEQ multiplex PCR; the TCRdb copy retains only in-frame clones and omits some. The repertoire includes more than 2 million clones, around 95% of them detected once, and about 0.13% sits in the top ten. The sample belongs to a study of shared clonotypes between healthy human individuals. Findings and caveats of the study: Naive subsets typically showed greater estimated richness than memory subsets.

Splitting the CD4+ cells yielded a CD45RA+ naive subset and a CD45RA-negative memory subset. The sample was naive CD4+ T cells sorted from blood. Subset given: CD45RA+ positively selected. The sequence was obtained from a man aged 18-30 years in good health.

The CDR3 here is CAISESYSSYEQYF. CDR3 nucleotide sequence: TGTGCCATCAGTGAGTCTTACAGCTCCTACGAGCAGTACTTC. The rearrangement links TRBV10-3 to TRBJ2-7; no firm D call. Germline values: CDR1 ENHRY, CDR2 SYGVKD. The CDR3 has 14 residues. Trimming removed 0 bases at V and 0 bases at J, with 6 bases between.